The 10 T cell receptor beta chains presented below share a single source sample, sequenced in a study of T cell changes during pregnancy in multiple sclerosis (dated by TCRdb to the late 2010s). The method behind the library was the immunoSEQ multiplex PCR assay. As stored in TCRdb, this immuneACCESS dataset retains in-frame rearrangements with V and J assigned. A fraction of the clones does not appear; measured against another copy, unresolved V genes explain less than half of the discrepancy, and the remainder lacks a known reason. Within this sample are about 29,000 clones, with around nine tenths of them counted one time only. The top ten clonotypes cover 6.2% of the sample. The input for sequencing was CD8+ T cells from peripheral blood mononuclear cells, taken before pregnancy. Every receptor here comes from a female donor with multiple sclerosis, enrolled in a pregnancy study.

The chain employs TRBV4-3 and TRBJ2-1; 7 bases align to TRBD2. The CDR3 totals 15 residues. Germline loops: CDR1 LGHNA, CDR2 YSLEER. V dropped 0 bases and J dropped 6; count of bases not matched to a gene: 5. CDR3 coding DNA: TGCGCCAGCAGCCAAGATCAGACTAGCAGCAATGAGCAGTTCTTC. Its protein product is CASSQDQTSSNEQFF.

For the CDR3, the DNA is TGTGCCAGCGGCAGGGTTGCAACTAATGAAAAACTGTTTTTT. This sequence encodes CASGRVATNEKLFF. This chain joins TRBV6-5 and TRBJ1-4; a weak D match, TRBD1 (5 bases). The germline V and J ends were trimmed by 8 bases and 0 bases, with 10 bases remaining between them. The CDR3 consists of 14 residues. From germline, CDR1 is MNHEY and CDR2 SVGAGI.

This clone was detected a few times. V and J are TRBV7-6 and TRBJ2-7; a possible D gene is TRBD1 (6 bases). The CDR3 is 15 residues long. V was pared by 5 bases and J by 4 bases, with 18 bases between. Germline V lookup: CDR1 SGHVS, CDR2 FNYEAQ. CDR3 nucleotides: TGTGCCAGCAGCCCCACCTATGACAGGCCATACGAGCAGTACTTC. Its protein product is CASSPTYDRPYEQYF.

CDR3 protein: CASSIRGSTWDEQFF. The DNA of the CDR3 is TGTGCCAGTAGTATCCGAGGCTCCACTTGGGATGAGCAGTTCTTC. This sequence joins TRBV19 and TRBJ2-1; no reliable D call. The CDR3 covers 15 residues. Trimming shortened V by 3 bases and J by 8 bases, and 17 bases separated the two germline ends. Germline CDR1 is LNHDA and CDR2 is SQIVND (reference sequence).

The rearrangement uses TRBV19 and TRBJ1-1; D remains unclear. From germline, CDR1 is LNHDA and CDR2 SQIVND (reference sequence). Trimming removed 3 bases at V and 3 bases at J, with 5 bases between. This CDR3 contains 12 residues. CDR3 in amino acids: CASSMADTEAFF. The CDR3 coding sequence is TGTGCCAGTAGTATGGCAGACACTGAAGCTTTCTTT. Based on the CDR3 plus reference TRBV19 and TRBJ1-1, the full variable domain is DGGITQSPKYLFRKEGQNVTLSCEQNLNHDAMYWYRQDPGQGLRLIYYSQIVNDFQKGDIAEGYSVSREKKESFPLTVTSAQKNPTAFYLCASSMADTEAFFGQGTRLTVV.

CDR3 nucleotide sequence: TGCAGCGTTGGAAGTGAAGTGGAGGCTTTCTTT. Encoded protein: CSVGSEVEAFF. This chain connects TRBV29-1 to TRBJ1-1, with no clear D. The ends were cut back, 4 bases at V and 11 bases at J, with 14 bases in the middle. The CDR3 contains 11 residues. Germline V gives CDR1 SQVTM, CDR2 ANQGSEA.

The V and J genes are TRBV2 and TRBJ2-2; TRBD1 is a possible D gene (5 bases). In germline, CDR1 is SNHLY, CDR2 FYNNEI. Trimming took off 7 bases at V and 0 bases at J, with 6 bases between the two ends. The CDR3 runs 13 residues. The DNA for the CDR3 is TGTGCCAGCATGACAGCGAACACCGGGGAGCTGTTTTTT. Translation gives CASMTANTGELFF.

As concerns this clone: This sample includes further DNA sequences coding for the same CDR3. The rearrangement uses TRBV4-1 and TRBJ2-3; 7 bases align to TRBD1. CDR3 length equals 14 residues. The germline CDR1 and CDR2 sequences are MGHRA and YSYEKL. The junction had 0 bases not matched to a gene; V was cut back by 2 bases and J by 1 base. The CDR3 nucleotides read TGCGCCAGCAGCCAACAGGGGGGCACAGATACGCAGTATTTT. It encodes CASSQQGGTDTQYF.

This sequence joins TRBV4-3 and TRBJ2-7, with D perhaps TRBD2 (6 bases). The CDR3 is 15 residues long. Deletions cut 0 bases from V and 3 bases from J, with 12 bases between. Germline lookup yields CDR1 LGHNA and CDR2 YSLEER. CDR3 bases: TGCGCCAGCAGCCAAGATCCGGGAGAGGGCTACGAGCAGTACTTC. This translates into CASSQDPGEGYEQYF.

The rearrangement joins TRBV6-6 to TRBJ2-3; D gene ambiguous. Germline CDR1 and CDR2: MNHNY and SVGAGI (reference sequence). V was cut by 5 bases and J by 6 bases, with 9 bases left in between. The CDR3 spans 12 residues. The CDR3 reads CASSQLRDTQYF. As DNA, the CDR3 is TGTGCCAGCAGTCAACTACGCGATACGCAGTATTTT.